What follows are 20 T cell receptor beta chains derived from one specimen sequenced in a study of CD8 T cells in ankylosing spondylitis. MiXCR, run by TCRdb on the 5' RACE reads, gives a single entry per CDR3 protein. The sample has approximately 340,000 distinct CDR3 sequences; over 12% are singletons. Sequencing input: blood, either unsorted or a sorted T cell fraction (not recorded which). The source is a male donor with ankylosing spondylitis or in good health (not recorded which).

Only a few counts were recorded for this clonotype. The gene calls are TRBV4-2 and TRBJ2-1; possibly TRBD1 for D (8 bases). Germline V CDR1 and CDR2: LGHNA, YNFKEQ. V lost 4 bases to trimming and J lost 5 bases, with 18 bases between them. The CDR3 is 16 residues long. Written as DNA, the CDR3 is TGTGCCAGCAGCCGGGAGGGACAGGCAAGGAACAATGAGCAGTTCTTC. Its protein is CASSREGQARNNEQFF.

The rearrangement uses TRBV6-5 and TRBJ1-2; D unresolved. Deletions cut 7 bases from V and 8 bases from J, with 11 bases between. Germline CDR1 and CDR2: MNHEY and SVGAGI. The CDR3 runs to 11 residues. The CDR3 reads CASKSVKGYTF. DNA of the CDR3: TGTGCCAGCAAAAGTGTAAAAGGCTACACCTTC.

This clonotype has more than one count but fewer than ten. The V gene is TRBV6-2 or TRBV6-3, the J gene TRBJ2-3; 7 bases line up with TRBD2. CDR3 size: 15 residues. Germline CDR1 and CDR2: MNHEY and SVGEGT. V was pared by 10 bases and J by 4 bases, with 14 bases of the junction left unmatched. CDR3 coding DNA: TGTGCCATCTCCCCTGGGCTAGCGGTCGCAGATACGCAGTATTTT. It yields the protein CAISPGLAVADTQYF.

This clonotype was seen a few times. CDR3: CASSSNRGFNSPLHF. CDR3 coding DNA: TGTGCCAGCAGCTCTAACAGGGGGTTCAATTCACCCCTCCACTTT. The chain combines TRBV7-8 with TRBJ1-6, with 8 bases matching TRBD1. Unmatched junction bases numbered 6, after V lost 4 bases and J lost 7 bases. There are 15 residues in the CDR3. Germline-derived CDR1 and CDR2 are SGHVS and FQNEAQ. Full variable domain (rest looked up from reference TRBV7-8 and TRBJ1-6): GAGVSQSPRYKVAKRGQDVALRCDPISGHVSLFWYQQALGQGPEFLTYFQNEAQLDKSGLPSDRFFAERPEGSVSTLKIQRTQQEDSAVYLCASSSNRGFNSPLHFGNGTRLTVT.

The chain uses TRBV20-1 and TRBJ1-1; 9 bases align to TRBD1. The J segment lost 6 bases and the V segment lost 6 bases, leaving 11 bases of the junction unmatched. In germline, CDR1 is DFQATT, CDR2 SNEGSKA (reference sequence). The CDR3 spans 14 residues. The CDR3, as DNA: TGCAGTGCCACCCGCGGACAGGGGTGGGCTGAAGCTTTCTTT. It encodes CSATRGQGWAEAFF.

This rearrangement joins TRBV20-1 to TRBJ1-6; 10 nucleotides align to TRBD1. This CDR3 comprises 14 residues. The germline CDR1 and CDR2 sequences are DFQATT and SNEGSKA (reference sequence). J lost 4 bases, V lost 3 bases, and 0 bases had no gene match. The CDR3 DNA sequence: TGCAGTGCTAGGGGACAGGGGTATAATTCACCCCTCCACTTT. It codes for CSARGQGYNSPLHF.

This clonotype was counted at least ten times. As DNA, the CDR3 is TGTGCCAGCAGTTACTGGGGGAACACTGAAGCTTTCTTT. Protein: CASSYWGNTEAFF. This chain connects TRBV27 to TRBJ1-1, with no clear D. Germline assignment: CDR1 MNHEY and CDR2 SMNVEV (reference sequence). Deletions cut 4 bases from V and 1 base from J, with 7 bases between. The CDR3 length is 13 residues.

This clonotype was picked up a small number of times. The chain is built from TRBV2 and TRBJ2-5, with 13 bases matching TRBD2. CDR1 is SNHLY and CDR2 is FYNNEI in the germline V gene. This CDR3 is built from 17 residues. After removal of 4 bases from V and 1 base from J, the junction contained 6 bases not matched to a gene. CDR3 sequence: CASSGTSGGLIQETQYF. The DNA of the CDR3 is TGTGCCAGCAGTGGGACTAGCGGGGGCCTAATCCAAGAGACCCAGTACTTC.

This clonotype showed up many times. The genes are TRBV20-1 and TRBJ2-7; TRBD2 matches at 7 bases. CDR1 and CDR2 from the germline V gene are DFQATT and SNEGSKA (reference sequence). The CDR3 has 13 residues. With 7 bases clipped from V and 3 bases from J, the junction kept 9 bases outside the gene matches. The CDR3 loop reads CSVSRDYNYEQYF. The CDR3 DNA is TGCAGTGTCAGCCGGGACTATAACTACGAGCAGTACTTC.

This clonotype was seen only a few times. This chain connects TRBV30 to TRBJ1-5; no clear D. Between the trimmed V and J ends, which lost 1 base and 0 bases, there was a span of 4 bases. The CDR3 spans 13 residues. Germline V CDR1 and CDR2: GTSNPN, SVGIG (reference sequence). For the CDR3, the DNA is TGTGCCTGGAGTGGTAATAGCAATCAGCCCCAGCATTTT. It is translated as CAWSGNSNQPQHF.

The genes are TRBV19 and TRBJ2-1, with unresolved D. This CDR3 is built from 14 residues. V lost 6 bases and J lost 3, with 12 bases in between. Germline lookup yields CDR1 LNHDA and CDR2 SQIVND (reference sequence). The CDR3 spells CASRFGIGYNEQFF. CDR3 sequence (DNA): TGTGCCAGTAGGTTTGGGATTGGCTACAATGAGCAGTTCTTC. Using reference TRBV19 and TRBJ2-1 for the parts outside the CDR3, the full variable domain is DGGITQSPKYLFRKEGQNVTLSCEQNLNHDAMYWYRQDPGQGLRLIYYSQIVNDFQKGDIAEGYSVSREKKESFPLTVTSAQKNPTAFYLCASRFGIGYNEQFFGPGTRLTVL.

The genes are TRBV20-1 and TRBJ2-3, with TRBD2 as a possible D gene (5 bases). CDR1 is DFQATT, CDR2 SNEGSKA, per germline (reference sequence). The CDR3 spans 12 residues. V lost 6 bases and J lost 5, with 12 bases in between. The DNA of the CDR3 is TGCAGTGCGAAAGAGGGCTTAGATACGCAGTATTTT. Translating it yields CSAKEGLDTQYF.

V and J are TRBV20-1 and TRBJ2-7, with 10 nucleotides matching TRBD1. The V gene's germline CDR1 is DFQATT and CDR2 SNEGSKA (reference sequence). The CDR3 extends over 14 amino acids. V lost 8 bases to trimming and J lost 7 bases; unmatched junction nucleotides: 14. CDR3 nucleotide sequence: TGCAGTATCAGCCGGGACAGGGGCACAGGAGAGCAGTACTTC. Its protein is CSISRDRGTGEQYF.

There are a few counts of this clonotype. The chain joins TRBV12-3 or TRBV12-4 to TRBJ1-2; 7 bases map to TRBD1. The V gene end was trimmed by 4 bases and the J gene end by 5 bases; junction bases not matched to a gene: 7. This CDR3 has 14 amino acids. CDR3 residues: CASSSWGQFYGYTF. The CDR3 DNA sequence: TGTGCCAGCAGTTCGTGGGGACAGTTTTATGGCTACACCTTC.

This clonotype was counted only a few times. V is TRBV15 and J is TRBJ2-5; 7 bases agree with TRBD2. The V gene's germline CDR1 is LNHNV and CDR2 YYDKDF (reference sequence). Germline trimming cut 2 bases from V and 5 bases from J; bases unmatched to any gene: 8. This CDR3 comprises 15 residues. CDR3 in amino acids: CATSRFWAGEETQYF. The CDR3 DNA sequence: TGTGCCACCAGCAGATTTTGGGCGGGAGAGGAGACCCAGTACTTC.

This chain connects TRBV5-1 to TRBJ1-5; TRBD1 is a possible D gene (5 bases). From germline, CDR1 is SGHRS and CDR2 YFSETQ. Trimming left V 0 bases short and J 3 bases short, with 10 bases between. This CDR3 has 15 amino acids. CDR3 sequence reads: CASSLGGELNQPQHF. DNA for the CDR3: TGCGCCAGCAGCTTGGGGGGGGAGCTCAATCAGCCCCAGCATTTT.

The V and J genes are TRBV12-3 or TRBV12-4 and TRBJ1-1; D is perhaps TRBD1 (5 bases). The CDR3 has 14 amino acids. The V gene lost 2 bases and the J gene lost 7 bases, with 14 bases spanning the gap. CDR3 residues: CASSLTGLRVEAFF. The CDR3 DNA reads TGTGCCAGCAGTTTAACAGGACTGCGAGTTGAAGCTTTCTTT.

The chain is built from TRBV11-3 and TRBJ2-5; tentatively, D is TRBD1 or TRBD2 (6 bases each). This CDR3 spans 14 amino acids. With 5 bases removed from V and 5 bases from J, the gap between germline ends came to 15 bases. Germline-derived CDR1 and CDR2 are SGHNT and YENEEA. DNA of the CDR3: TGTGCCAGCAGCATAGCTGGGGGGCTTGAGACCCAGTACTTC. Translated: CASSIAGGLETQYF.

The genes are TRBV12-5 and TRBJ2-5; 8 bases are a match to TRBD1. The trim removed 1 base at V and 2 bases at J, leaving 3 bases unmatched. The V gene's germline CDR1 is LGHNT and CDR2 FRNRAP. The CDR3 runs to 15 residues. CDR3 region: CASGLGTGRQETQYF. The CDR3 DNA is TGTGCTAGTGGTTTGGGGACAGGGCGACAAGAGACCCAGTACTTC.

The chain combines TRBV5-1 with TRBJ1-2; the match to TRBD1 covers 12 bases. Germline loops: CDR1 SGHRS, CDR2 YFSETQ. The junction had 15 bases not matched to a gene; V was cut back by 3 bases and J by 9 bases. CDR3 length: 17 amino acids. This CDR3 reads CASSSSQGTGGVWRYTF. CDR3 DNA: TGCGCCAGCAGCTCATCTCAAGGGACAGGGGGCGTCTGGCGCTACACCTTC.